This TCR beta chain was sequenced for a study of low-dose radiotherapy and immunotherapy resistance in tumors. Study-level information: Per fraction, Cohort 2 was given 1 Gy every two weeks, accumulating a total of 13 Gy over 26 weeks.

Time point of the sample: after trial treatment. Treatment denoted: LDRT plus nivolumab, ipilimumab, low-dose cyclophosphamide and aspirin (RACIN trial). Donors received nivolumab, ipilimumab, aspirin, low-dose cyclophosphamide and low-dose radiotherapy. Eligibility required advanced solid tumors lacking tumor-infiltrating lymphocytes. First-strand cDNA relied on TRAV- and TRBV-specific primers spanning alpha and beta chains. TCR amplification ran 15 to 25 PCR cycles using constant-region and V-primer adapter primers. TCRdb called the reads again in MiXCR, with one record for every CDR3 protein. In the table there are under 70,000 distinct CDR3 sequences, under 30% of which are singletons. The V end lost 4 bases, the J end lost 4 bases, and 22 bases lay between the germline ends. This CDR3 is built from 17 residues. CDR1 is SNHLY and CDR2 is FYNNEI in the germline V gene. This clonotype is categorized as medium-sized.

The sample in question was PBMCs, obtained after low-dose radiotherapy plus immunotherapy. This receptor was identified in a male donor with prostate cancer. The V call is TRBV2, the J call TRBJ2-5, with D perhaps assigned TRBD1 or TRBD2 (6 bases each). CDR3 bases: TGTGCCAGCAGTGGCGGGTCCTACGGCAGGGGAGGAGAGACCCAGTACTTC. Encoded protein: CASSGGSYGRGGETQYF.